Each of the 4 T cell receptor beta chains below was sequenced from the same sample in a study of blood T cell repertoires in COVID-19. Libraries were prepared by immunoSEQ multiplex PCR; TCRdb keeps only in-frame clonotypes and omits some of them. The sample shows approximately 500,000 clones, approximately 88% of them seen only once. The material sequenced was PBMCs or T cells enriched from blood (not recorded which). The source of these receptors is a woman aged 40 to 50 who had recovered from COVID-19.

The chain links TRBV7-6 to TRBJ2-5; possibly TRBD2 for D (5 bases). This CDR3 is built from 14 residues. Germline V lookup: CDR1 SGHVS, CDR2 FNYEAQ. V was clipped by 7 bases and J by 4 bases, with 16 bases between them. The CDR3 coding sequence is TGTGCCAGCACCAATGAGGGCTATGGAGAGACCCAGTACTTC. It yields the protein CASTNEGYGETQYF.

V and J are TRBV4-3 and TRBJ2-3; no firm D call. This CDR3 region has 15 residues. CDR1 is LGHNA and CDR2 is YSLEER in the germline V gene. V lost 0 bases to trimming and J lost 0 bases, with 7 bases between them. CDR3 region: CASSQEGRSTDTQYF. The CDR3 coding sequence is TGCGCCAGCAGCCAAGAGGGCCGGAGCACAGATACGCAGTATTTT.

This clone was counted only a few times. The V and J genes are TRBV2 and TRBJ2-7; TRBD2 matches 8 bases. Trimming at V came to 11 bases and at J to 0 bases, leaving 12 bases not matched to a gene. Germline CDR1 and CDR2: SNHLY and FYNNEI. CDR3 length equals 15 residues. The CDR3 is CAGSGGPYNSYEQYF. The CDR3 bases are TGTGCCGGATCGGGAGGGCCTTACAACTCCTACGAGCAGTACTTC.

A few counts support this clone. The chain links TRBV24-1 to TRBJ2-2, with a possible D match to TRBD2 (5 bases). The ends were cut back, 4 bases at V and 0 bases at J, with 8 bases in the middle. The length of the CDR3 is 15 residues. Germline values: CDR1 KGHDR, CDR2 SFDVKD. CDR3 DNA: TGTGCCACCAGTGAGGGAGACTCGAACACCGGGGAGCTGTTTTTT. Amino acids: CATSEGDSNTGELFF.